The 28 T cell receptor beta chains below were found in one sample sequenced in a study of T cells in Graves' hyperthyroidism and ophthalmopathy. RNA transcripts provided the source from which TCR beta CDR3 regions were amplified. The HTBI set primed first-round TCR CDR3 RT-PCR. TCRdb re-analysed the multiplex PCR reads in MiXCR, keeping a single row per CDR3 protein. The repertoire includes about 370,000 distinct CDR3 sequences, over 12% of them detected once, and approximately 19% sits in the top ten. The material sequenced was blood. The receptors stem from a woman in her sixties or seventies with Graves' ophthalmopathy.

This clonotype appeared a single time. Sequence at one end of the junction differs from germline and may be a read error. The rearrangement uses TRBV2 and TRBJ1-3; no clear D gene. The CDR3 has 14 amino acids. Germline CDR1 is SNHLY and CDR2 is FYNNEI. The CDR3 here is CSSGEIRSGNTIYF. The CDR3 DNA follows: TGTTCCAGCGGGGAGATTCGCTCTGGAAACACCATATATTTT.

This clonotype was recorded a few times. CDR3 bases: TGTGCCAGCAGCAATATCAGGGGGGGAAACACTGAAGCTTTCTTT. Translating gives CASSNIRGGNTEAFF. The chain has TRBV11-2 and TRBJ1-1; 7 nucleotides align to TRBD1. Germline V lookup: CDR1 SGHAT, CDR2 FQNNGV. CDR3 length: 15 amino acids. V gave up 5 bases and J gave up 2 bases; unmatched junction bases: 8.

This clonotype was seen ten or more times. The rearrangement uses TRBV6-1 and TRBJ2-7; possibly TRBD1 for D (6 bases). CDR1 is MNHNS, CDR2 SASEGT, per germline. Trimming took 9 bases from V and 2 from J, leaving 11 bases between them. The CDR3 is made up of 12 amino acids. CDR3 DNA: TGTGCCAGTTCACAGGGCCCCTACGAGCAGTACTTC. This codes for CASSQGPYEQYF.

The chain joins TRBV9 to TRBJ2-2; TRBD1 matches at 8 bases. The V gene's germline CDR1 is SGDLS and CDR2 YYNGEE. This CDR3 has 15 residues. The V segment lost 4 bases and the J segment 3 bases; nucleotides outside the gene matches: 5. The CDR3 DNA follows: TGTGCCAGCAGCACACGACAGGGGTACACCGGGGAGCTGTTTTTT. This translates into CASSTRQGYTGELFF.

This clonotype occurred many times. The V gene is TRBV28, the J gene TRBJ2-2; D is uncertain. The CDR3 spans 13 residues. V was cut by 8 bases and J by 0 bases, with 7 bases left in between. Per the germline V gene, CDR1 is MDHEN and CDR2 is SYDVKM. The CDR3 spells CASLLTNTGELFF. As DNA, the CDR3 is TGTGCCAGCCTCCTTACGAACACCGGGGAGCTGTTTTTT.

This clonotype was seen only a few times. This chain joins TRBV20-1 and TRBJ2-1; 10 bases map to TRBD1. J gave up 6 bases and V 6 bases, and 8 bases lay outside the gene matches. The germline V gene has CDR1 DFQATT and CDR2 SNEGSKA (reference sequence). This CDR3 contains 14 residues. The CDR3 sequence is CSARRDRGVNEQFF. CDR3 sequence (DNA): TGCAGTGCCCGCCGGGACAGGGGCGTCAATGAGCAGTTCTTC.

This clonotype has a count of ten or more. The V and J genes are TRBV5-1 and TRBJ2-1; D gene unclear. The CDR3 runs to 17 residues. Trimming shortened V by 0 bases and J by 2 bases, and 15 bases separated the two germline ends. CDR1 and CDR2 from the germline V gene are SGHRS and YFSETQ. Here the CDR3 DNA reads TGCGCCAGCAGCTTGGGGGCACTGTTGGGGACCTACAATGAGCAGTTCTTC. This codes for CASSLGALLGTYNEQFF.

This chain joins TRBV7-2 and TRBJ2-7; 10 bases match TRBD2. After removal of 3 bases from V and 2 bases from J, the junction contained 1 base not matched to a gene. The CDR3 is made up of 14 amino acids. Germline assignment: CDR1 SGHTA and CDR2 FQGNSA. The CDR3 bases are TGTGCCAGCAGCTTTCTAGCGGGAGCCTACGAGCAGTACTTC. Translation gives CASSFLAGAYEQYF.

The table lists this clonotype with many counts. The junction does not match germline at one end; this may be a read error. The V and J genes are TRBV28 and TRBJ2-1; 7 nucleotides line up with TRBD1. CDR3 length: 15 amino acids. The germline V gene has CDR1 MDHEN and CDR2 SYDVKM. For the CDR3, the DNA is TGCGCCAGCAGCTTGATCACAGGGGTCTACAATGAGCAGTTCTTC. This gives the protein CASSLITGVYNEQFF. Using reference TRBV28 and TRBJ2-1 for the parts outside the CDR3, the full variable domain is DVKVTQSSRYLVKRTGEKVFLECVQDMDHENMFWYRQDPGLGLRLIYFSYDVKMKEKGDIPEGYSVSREKKERFSLILESASTNQTSMYLCASSLITGVYNEQFFGPGTRLTVL.

V is TRBV20-1 and J is TRBJ2-4; D uncertain. The CDR3 loop spans 12 amino acids. The V end was cut by 6 bases, the J end by 9 bases, with 15 bases between. Germline V gene sequence: CDR1 DFQATT, CDR2 SNEGSKA (reference sequence). For the CDR3, the DNA is TGCAGTGCCCCCAAAGGCCCAAGCATTCAGTACTTC. Protein: CSAPKGPSIQYF.

This clonotype came up many times. CDR3 DNA: TGTGCCAGCAGCCGCCCCACTGGCACAGATACGCAGTATTTT. Its translation: CASSRPTGTDTQYF. J is TRBJ2-3 and V is TRBV7-2; D is unclear. The germline V gene has CDR1 SGHTA and CDR2 FQGNSA. The V end was cut by 5 bases, the J end by 1 base, with 10 bases between. This CDR3 region has 14 residues.

This clonotype has ten or more counts. J is TRBJ2-1 and V is TRBV2; TRBD1 might be the D (6 bases). CDR3 length: 13 amino acids. The V end was cut by 5 bases, the J end by 4 bases, with 9 bases between. From germline, CDR1 is SNHLY and CDR2 FYNNEI. The CDR3 DNA is TGTGCCAGCAGTTCCCAGGGGTACAATGAGCAGTTCTTC. Amino acid sequence: CASSSQGYNEQFF.

The chain uses TRBV10-3 and TRBJ2-3; TRBD2 agrees at 12 bases. The CDR3 has 16 amino acids. Germline lookup yields CDR1 ENHRY and CDR2 SYGVKD. V lost 7 bases to trimming and J lost 5 bases; unmatched junction nucleotides: 10. The CDR3 spells CAINPTSGRPVDTQYF. The CDR3, as DNA: TGTGCCATCAATCCGACTAGCGGGAGACCGGTAGATACGCAGTATTTT.

This clonotype was counted many times. V usage is TRBV28 and J usage is TRBJ2-7; perhaps TRBD2 as D (6 bases). The germline V gene has CDR1 MDHEN and CDR2 SYDVKM. The V end was cut by 3 bases, the J end by 2 bases, with 17 bases between. The CDR3 sequence is 16 residues long. The CDR3 coding sequence is TGTGCCAGCAGTTTCCTGGGACTGAGTTCGCCCTACGAGCAGTACTTC. This gives the protein CASSFLGLSSPYEQYF.

This clonotype has more than one count but fewer than ten. This chain joins TRBV20-1 and TRBJ1-1; D is possibly TRBD1 (6 bases). The CDR3 length is 14 residues. Germline CDR1 DFQATT, CDR2 SNEGSKA (reference sequence). V shed 6 bases and J shed 3 bases, with 17 bases lying between them. The CDR3 is CSAPATGRDTEAFF. The CDR3 DNA follows: TGCAGTGCCCCGGCAACAGGGCGGGACACTGAAGCTTTCTTT.

This clonotype showed up many times. V gene TRBV20-1 combines with J gene TRBJ2-5; a possible D gene is TRBD1 (6 bases). The CDR3 is 18 amino acids. The germline V gene has CDR1 DFQATT and CDR2 SNEGSKA (reference sequence). Trimming shortened V by 6 bases and J by 4 bases, and 30 bases separated the two germline ends. CDR3 coding DNA: TGCAGTGCCCTGGCCCTAGTTGCGAGAGACAGGTGGGCAGAGACCCAGTACTTC. The encoded protein is CSALALVARDRWAETQYF.

This clonotype was recorded many times. The V call is TRBV6-8, the J call TRBJ1-6, with D uncertain. Germline lookup yields CDR1 MNHGY and CDR2 SAAAGT. V dropped 7 bases and J dropped 9 bases, with 19 bases sitting between them. The CDR3 is 15 residues long. The CDR3 nucleotides are TGTGCCAGCACTTCGAGGGCAGGCCCAGGTTCACCCCTCCACTTT. This translates into CASTSRAGPGSPLHF.

This clonotype occurred many times. The J gene is TRBJ2-5, the V gene TRBV28; 9 nucleotides align to TRBD1. The germline V gene has CDR1 MDHEN and CDR2 SYDVKM. Losses at the gene ends were 5 bases for V and 5 bases for J; bases not matched to a gene: 18. CDR3 length equals 18 residues. The CDR3 sequence is CASSHRDRASVWGETQYF. CDR3 sequence (DNA): TGTGCCAGCAGTCACCGGGACAGGGCCTCAGTCTGGGGGGAGACCCAGTACTTC.

This clonotype was seen ten or more times. The rearrangement joins TRBV7-9 to TRBJ2-5, with D uncertain. Per the germline V gene, CDR1 is SEHNR and CDR2 is FQNEAQ (reference sequence). The CDR3 totals 13 residues. V dropped 1 base and J dropped 3 bases, with 6 bases sitting between them. The CDR3, as DNA: TGTGCCAGCAGCTTAGAAGGGAAAGAGACCCAGTACTTC. Protein product: CASSLEGKETQYF.

This clonotype appeared many times. The rearrangement uses TRBV10-3 and TRBJ2-7, with D perhaps TRBD1 or TRBD2 (5 bases each). CDR3 length equals 14 residues. Trimming pared 4 bases from V and 2 bases from J, leaving 12 bases between. From germline, CDR1 is ENHRY and CDR2 SYGVKD. The CDR3 sequence: CAISAQLGAYEQYF. Here the CDR3 DNA reads TGTGCCATCAGTGCCCAGTTGGGGGCCTACGAGCAGTACTTC.

At least ten counts were recorded for this clonotype. The V gene is TRBV24-1, the J gene TRBJ2-7, with D unclear. The CDR3 is 15 amino acids. CDR1 KGHDR and CDR2 SFDVKD come from the germline V gene. V dropped 4 bases and J dropped 0 bases, with 12 bases sitting between them. The CDR3 here is CATSDSSASSYEQYF. CDR3 nucleotides: TGTGCCACCAGTGACTCAAGCGCAAGCTCCTACGAGCAGTACTTC.

This sequence joins TRBV9 and TRBJ1-4; possible D gene TRBD1, 5 bases. This CDR3 region has 16 residues. Germline V gives CDR1 SGDLS, CDR2 YYNGEE. Trimming pared 0 bases from V and 0 bases from J, leaving 9 bases between. The CDR3 sequence is CASSVAVGATNEKLFF. The CDR3 DNA follows: TGTGCCAGCAGCGTAGCCGTAGGGGCAACTAATGAAAAACTGTTTTTT.

This clonotype was detected many times. The chain combines TRBV12-3 or TRBV12-4 with TRBJ2-1; 10 bases fit TRBD2. With V trimmed by 6 bases and J by 7 bases, 9 bases remained unmatched. CDR3 length: 15 amino acids. The CDR3 sequence: CASSWTASGRNEQFF. CDR3 coding DNA: TGTGCCAGCAGCTGGACGGCTAGCGGGAGAAATGAGCAGTTCTTC.

The rearrangement joins TRBV6-5 to TRBJ2-6; D is possibly TRBD2 (6 bases). This CDR3 is 16 amino acids long. V was cut by 2 bases and J by 2 bases, with 10 bases left in between. Germline CDR1 is MNHEY and CDR2 is SVGAGI. Here the CDR3 reads CASSYHREPGANVLTF. The CDR3 region has the DNA TGTGCCAGCAGTTACCACCGGGAGCCTGGGGCCAACGTCCTGACTTTC.

The chain combines TRBV29-1 with TRBJ2-7; D uncertain. Germline V gene lookup returns CDR1 SQVTM and CDR2 ANQGSEA. The CDR3 length is 12 residues. V lost 4 bases and J 1 base, leaving 8 bases between the germline ends. The CDR3 sequence is CSVVVASYEQYF. The CDR3 DNA reads as TGCAGCGTTGTGGTAGCATCCTACGAGCAGTACTTC.

The table lists this clonotype with many counts. The chain recombines TRBV24-1 with TRBJ2-7, with D tentatively TRBD2 (6 bases). The CDR3 is 14 residues long. CDR1 and CDR2 (germline): KGHDR, SFDVKD. V was pared by 1 base and J by 3 bases, with 9 bases between. The CDR3 sequence is CATSDFMGGYEQYF. CDR3 sequence (DNA): TGTGCCACCAGTGATTTCATGGGGGGCTACGAGCAGTACTTC.

This clonotype has a count of ten or more. Here the CDR3 DNA reads TGCAGTGCTAGGACAGGGATGGGGTATGGCTACACCTTC. It is translated as CSARTGMGYGYTF. The J gene is TRBJ1-2, the V gene TRBV20-1; 7 nucleotides align to TRBD1. CDR1 and CDR2 (germline): DFQATT, SNEGSKA (reference sequence). CDR3 length equals 13 residues. The trim removed 3 bases at V and 5 bases at J, leaving 6 bases unmatched.

This clonotype was found many times. V is TRBV7-2 and J is TRBJ2-3; D remains unclear. The germline V gene has CDR1 SGHTA and CDR2 FQGNSA. Trimming took 5 bases from V and 5 from J, leaving 17 bases between them. CDR3 length equals 15 residues. CDR3 in amino acids: CASSGKLSLGDTQYF. DNA for the CDR3: TGTGCCAGCAGCGGGAAGCTATCGTTGGGAGATACGCAGTATTTT. Variable domain in full (rest from reference TRBV7-2 and TRBJ2-3): GAGVSQSPSNKVTEKGKDVELRCDPISGHTALYWYRQSLGQGLEFLIYFQGNSAPDKSGLPSDRFSAERTGGSVSTLTIQRTQQEDSAVYLCASSGKLSLGDTQYFGPGTRLTVL.